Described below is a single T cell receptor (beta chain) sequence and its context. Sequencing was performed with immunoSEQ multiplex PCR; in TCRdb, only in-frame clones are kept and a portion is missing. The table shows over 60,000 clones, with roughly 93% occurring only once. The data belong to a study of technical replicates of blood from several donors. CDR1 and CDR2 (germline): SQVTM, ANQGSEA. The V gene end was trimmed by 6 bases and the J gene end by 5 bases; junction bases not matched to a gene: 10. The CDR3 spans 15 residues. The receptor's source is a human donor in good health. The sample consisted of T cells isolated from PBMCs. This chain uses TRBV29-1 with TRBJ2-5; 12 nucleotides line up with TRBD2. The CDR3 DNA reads TGCAGCGTGCTCCGACTAGCGGGAGCATCGGAGACCCAGTACTTC. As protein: CSVLRLAGASETQYF.